This T cell receptor (beta chain) came from a study of radiotherapy plus CTLA-4 blockade in lung cancer. The overall study: Objective responses were seen in around 17% of patients, disease control in approximately 30%.

CTLA-4 blockade with ipilimumab, together with focal radiation, was given to patients with chemo-refractory metastatic non-small-cell lung cancer. Assay: immunoSEQ multiplex PCR; the TCRdb copy retains only in-frame clones and omits some. The repertoire holds roughly 90,000 clones, about 90% seen once, with 4% to 6% in the top ten. About this clone itself: Its antigen is not identified.

The germline gives CDR1 SGHRS, CDR2 YFSETQ. The CDR3 spans 17 residues. V lost 6 bases to trimming and J lost 3 bases; unmatched junction nucleotides: 16. Study-level findings and limits: It was early blood T cell clone dynamics, with interferon-beta, that reportedly best predicted response. After treatment with radiotherapy plus ipilimumab, TCR clones that came from the tumor expanded in blood.

The gene calls are TRBV5-1 and TRBJ1-1, with 8 nucleotides matching TRBD1. Material: peripheral blood, obtained from a patient treated with radiotherapy plus ipilimumab. This receptor was obtained from a human donor with non-small cell lung cancer that progressed on radiotherapy plus ipilimumab. The CDR3 protein is CASTPRAGGAGYTEAFF. In DNA, the CDR3 is TGCGCCAGCACTCCCCGGGCAGGGGGCGCGGGGTACACTGAAGCTTTCTTT. Full variable domain (missing parts from reference TRBV5-1 and TRBJ1-1): KAGVTQTPRYLIKTRGQQVTLSCSPISGHRSVSWYQQTPGQGLQFLFEYFSETQRNKGNFPGRFSGRQFSNSRSEMNVSTLELGDSALYLCASTPRAGGAGYTEAFFGQGTRLTVV.